This T cell receptor (beta chain) was observed in a study of T-cell memory formation after mild COVID-19. As for this clonotype: As yet, its antigen is unknown.

Findings and caveats of the study: CD4+ bias marked clones expanding day 15 to 37, unlike balanced contracting clones. Among CD4+ contracting clones, most were CM and EM, and CD8+ ones EMRA.

The CDR3 sequence is 16 residues long. From germline, CDR1 is MNHEY and CDR2 SVGAGI. V trimming: 6 bases; J trimming: 2 bases; junction bases outside the gene matches: 9. TCRdb redid the calling of the 5' RACE reads with MiXCR, one entry per CDR3 protein. The sample comprises hundreds of thousands of distinct CDR3 sequences, roughly 17% of which are singletons, and 9.5% to 15% rests with the top ten. The source is an adult woman who had mild COVID-19 (a few samples of this study predate the infection). Cell type and time point are not known. This chain links TRBV6-5 with TRBJ2-1; TRBD2 matches at 8 bases. The sequenced sample was PBMCs or a T cell subset sorted from them (not recorded which). The CDR3 is CASSPDRGGPYNEQFF. CDR3 DNA sequence: TGTGCCAGCAGCCCCGACCGGGGGGGACCCTACAATGAGCAGTTCTTC.